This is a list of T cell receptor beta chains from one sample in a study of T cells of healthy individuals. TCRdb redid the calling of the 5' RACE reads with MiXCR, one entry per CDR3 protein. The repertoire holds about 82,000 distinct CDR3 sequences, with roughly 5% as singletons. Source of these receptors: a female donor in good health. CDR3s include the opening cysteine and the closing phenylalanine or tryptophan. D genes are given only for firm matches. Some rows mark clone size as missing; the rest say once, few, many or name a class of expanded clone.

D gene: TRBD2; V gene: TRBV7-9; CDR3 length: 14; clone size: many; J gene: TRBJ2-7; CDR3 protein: CASSPGTSPDEQYF; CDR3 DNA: TGTGCCAGCAGCCCCGGGACTAGTCCGGACGAGCAGTACTTC
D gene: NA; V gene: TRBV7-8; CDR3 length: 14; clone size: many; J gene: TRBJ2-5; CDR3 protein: CASSLFIRQETQYF; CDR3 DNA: TGTGCCAGCAGCTTATTCATCAGACAAGAGACCCAGTACTTC
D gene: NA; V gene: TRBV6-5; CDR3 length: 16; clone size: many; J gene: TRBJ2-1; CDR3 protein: CASSPRTGHNYNEQFF; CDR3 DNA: TGTGCCAGCAGCCCTCGAACGGGACACAACTACAATGAGCAGTTCTTC
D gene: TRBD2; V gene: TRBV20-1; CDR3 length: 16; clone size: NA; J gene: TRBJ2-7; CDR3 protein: CSARAGTSGRGNEQYF; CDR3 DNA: TGCAGTGCTAGAGCGGGGACTAGCGGGAGGGGCAACGAGCAGTACTTC
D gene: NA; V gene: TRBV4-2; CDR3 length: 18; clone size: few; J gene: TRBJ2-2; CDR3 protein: CASSLSRGGDFRTGELFF; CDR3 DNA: TGTGCCAGCAGCCTTTCCAGGGGGGGAGATTTCCGAACCGGGGAGCTGTTTTTT
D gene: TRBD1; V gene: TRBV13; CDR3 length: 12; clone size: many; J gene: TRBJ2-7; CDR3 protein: CASSPRGQGQYF; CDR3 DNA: TGTGCCAGCAGCCCGCGGGGACAGGGTCAGTACTTC
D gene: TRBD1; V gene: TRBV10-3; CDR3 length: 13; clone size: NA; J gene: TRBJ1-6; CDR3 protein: CAIRTGTNSPLHF; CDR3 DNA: TGTGCCATTCGGACAGGAACTAATTCACCCCTCCACTTT
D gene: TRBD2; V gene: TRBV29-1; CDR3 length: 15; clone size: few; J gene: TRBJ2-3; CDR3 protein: CSIRPTSGKPDTQYF; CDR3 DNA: TGCAGCATAAGACCGACTAGCGGGAAGCCAGATACGCAGTATTTT
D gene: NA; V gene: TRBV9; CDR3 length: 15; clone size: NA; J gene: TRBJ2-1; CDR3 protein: CASSGGLAKYNEQFF; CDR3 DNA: TGTGCCAGCAGCGGGGGCCTAGCGAAGTACAATGAGCAGTTCTTC
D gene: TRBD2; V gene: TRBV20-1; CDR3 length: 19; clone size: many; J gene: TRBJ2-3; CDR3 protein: CSARILWAGGPSTTDTQYF; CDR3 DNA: TGCAGTGCTAGGATCCTTTGGGCGGGAGGGCCTTCGACGACAGATACGCAGTATTTT
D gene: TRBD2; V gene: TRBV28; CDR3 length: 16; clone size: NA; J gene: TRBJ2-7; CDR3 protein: CASSLGGLAGAYEQYF; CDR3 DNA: TGTGCCAGCAGTTTAGGGGGACTAGCGGGAGCCTACGAGCAGTACTTC
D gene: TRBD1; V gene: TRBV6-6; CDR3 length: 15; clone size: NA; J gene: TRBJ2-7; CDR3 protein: CASSLGQASSYEQYF; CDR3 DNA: TGTGCCAGCAGTTTGGGACAGGCAAGCTCCTACGAGCAGTACTTC
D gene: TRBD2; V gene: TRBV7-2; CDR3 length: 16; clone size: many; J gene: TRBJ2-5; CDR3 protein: CASSLGAGEYQETQYF; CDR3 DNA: TGTGCCAGCAGCTTAGGGGCGGGGGAGTACCAAGAGACCCAGTACTTC
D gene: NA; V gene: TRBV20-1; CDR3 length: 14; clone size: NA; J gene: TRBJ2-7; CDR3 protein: CSARHRTYSYEQYF; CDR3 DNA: TGCAGTGCTAGGCACCGGACTTACTCCTACGAGCAGTACTTC
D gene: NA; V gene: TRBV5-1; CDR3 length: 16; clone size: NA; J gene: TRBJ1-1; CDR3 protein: CASSIITGYMNTEAFF; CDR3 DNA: TGCGCCAGCAGCATCATTACAGGGTACATGAACACTGAAGCTTTCTTT
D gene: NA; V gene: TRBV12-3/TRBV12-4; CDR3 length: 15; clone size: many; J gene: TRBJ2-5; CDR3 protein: CASSLSQVGLETQYF; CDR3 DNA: TGTGCCAGCAGTTTGTCCCAAGTAGGACTCGAGACCCAGTACTTC
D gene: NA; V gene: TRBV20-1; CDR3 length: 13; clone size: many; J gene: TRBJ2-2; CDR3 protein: CSARTEYTGELFF; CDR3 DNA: TGCAGTGCTAGGACAGAGTACACCGGGGAGCTGTTTTTT
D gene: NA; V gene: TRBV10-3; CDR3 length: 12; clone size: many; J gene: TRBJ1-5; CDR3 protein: CAISESWQPQHF; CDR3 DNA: TGTGCCATCAGTGAGTCTTGGCAGCCCCAGCATTTT
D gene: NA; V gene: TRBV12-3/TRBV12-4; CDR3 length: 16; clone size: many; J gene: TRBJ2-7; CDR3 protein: CASLAGGSGYGYEQYF; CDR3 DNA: TGTGCCAGCTTAGCAGGAGGGAGCGGGTATGGATACGAGCAGTACTTC